This TCR beta chain was sequenced in a study of blood T cell repertoires in COVID-19. Across the study: The United States, Italy and Spain were the sources of the acute and convalescent COVID-19 samples. The cDNA or gDNA used as material had been derived from T cells, B-cell-depleted T cells, or PBMCs.

This CDR3 spans 14 amino acids. The germline V and J ends were trimmed by 5 bases and 2 bases, with 13 bases remaining between them. Germline CDR1 and CDR2: SNHLY and FYNNEI. As originally analysed: Reference gene primers were amplified, and this amplification served to estimate nucleated cell counts. Only in-frame clones appear in the TCRdb table, and some are missing; sequencing was by immunoSEQ multiplex PCR. The V and J calls and clone size come from that table; D and trimming were worked out from the DNA. The data show 140,000 to 150,000 clones, 88% seen once. This chain uses TRBV2 with TRBJ2-7; a weak D match, TRBD1 (5 bases). Sequencing was done on a sample of peripheral blood. The clonotype was recovered from a man in his 70s with acute or convalescent COVID-19. Written as DNA, the CDR3 is TGTGCCAGCAGTTCCCGACAGTACCCCTACGAGCAGTACTTC. Its protein is CASSSRQYPYEQYF. The full variable domain, rest sourced from reference TRBV2 and TRBJ2-7, is EPEVTQTPSHQVTQMGQEVILRCVPISNHLYFYWYRQILGQKVEFLVSFYNNEISEKSEIFDDQFSVERPDGSNFTLKIRSTKLEDSAMYFCASSSRQYPYEQYFGPGTRLTVT.